This TCR beta chain was obtained from a study of regulatory and conventional T cells in breast cancer (dated by TCRdb to 2013 to 2016). This clonotype was seen more than once but under ten times. The antigen it recognizes is unknown. The record has no base qualities; no much larger clone is one base away. The protocol used for the library was PCR. Sequencing relied on a 454 GS FLX Titanium. TCRdb handled the public reads itself, with Q25 trimming in fastp and clone calling in MiXCR, and kept productive beta chains. Rows are unified per CDR3 protein, each entry keeping the most common DNA and genes. Within this sample are over a thousand distinct CDR3 sequences, with roughly 36% of them counted one time only. The leading ten clones occupy over 15% of the sample. According to the germline V gene, CDR1 reads MNHEY and CDR2 reads SVGAGI. The CDR3 runs 13 amino acids, cysteine and phenylalanine included. This entry keeps only the CDR3 DNA: 39 bases, framed from base 1. Relative to germline, V is 6 bases shorter and J is 5 bases shorter, with 13 bases between their ends.

Sequenced input: regulatory T cells from blood. The clonotype was recovered from a female donor with breast cancer. This receptor chain uses TRBV6-5 and TRBJ1-1; too little of a D gene remains to name it. The DNA is as follows: TGTGCCAGCAGCTCCAGGACTGGGACTGAAGCTTTCTTT. This translates into CASSSRTGTEAFF.